The next 20 T cell receptor beta chains were all read from a single sample in a study of persistence of HIV-infected CD4 T cells. Antigen specificity for these receptors is unknown. Cells were stimulated with CMV-infected fibroblast lysates at approximately 10 ug/mL. CD40L/CD69 double-negative CD45RO-high memory CD4+ T cells were collected. Sequencing used immunoSEQ version 4 in survey mode. Repertoires were generated with immunoSEQ multiplex PCR, while TCRdb's copy carries only in-frame clones and drops some. Among 50,000 or so clones, over 70% were seen once, and the ten largest hold approximately 3%. The starting material was CD4+ T cells sorted from PBMCs after roughly 18-hour stimulation, obtained from a patient who received antiretroviral therapy. These receptors all stem from an adult man with HIV who was CMV-seropositive.

The chain carries TRBV24-1 and TRBJ2-2; D not resolved. The germline gives CDR1 KGHDR, CDR2 SFDVKD. This CDR3 contains 13 residues. Trimming shortened V by 6 bases and J by 7 bases, and 11 bases separated the two germline ends. The CDR3 region is CATSQTVVGELFF. CDR3 in DNA: TGTGCCACCAGTCAGACCGTCGTCGGGGAGCTGTTTTTT.

This clone was seen just once. The chain couples TRBV10-3 to TRBJ2-1; tentatively, D is TRBD2 (6 bases). V was clipped by 6 bases and J by 4 bases, with 16 bases between them. CDR3 length: 15 residues. Germline-derived CDR1 and CDR2 are ENHRY and SYGVKD. The CDR3 DNA reads as TGTGCCATCAGGGACTGGACTAAAAATTACAATGAGCAGTTCTTC. This translates into CAIRDWTKNYNEQFF.

The gene calls are TRBV7-6 and TRBJ2-7; unclear D gene. This CDR3 spans 15 amino acids. CDR1 is SGHVS, CDR2 FNYEAQ, per germline. The ends were cut back, 1 base at V and 2 bases at J, with 12 bases in the middle. CDR3 protein: CASSLGMGSTYEQYF. The CDR3 nucleotides are TGTGCCAGCAGCTTAGGCATGGGCAGCACCTACGAGCAGTACTTC. The entire variable domain, with the rest obtained from reference TRBV7-6 and TRBJ2-7, is as follows: GAGVSQSPRYKVTKRGQDVALRCDPISGHVSLYWYRQALGQGPEFLTYFNYEAQQDKSGLPNDRFSAERPEGSISTLTIQRTEQRDSAMYRCASSLGMGSTYEQYFGPGTRLTVT.

CDR3 bases: TGTGCCTGGAGTCTTCTATTCAATGAGCAGTTCTTC. This sequence encodes CAWSLLFNEQFF. This chain uses TRBV30 with TRBJ2-1; D is ambiguous. This CDR3 contains 12 residues. Germline CDR1 and CDR2: GTSNPN and SVGIG (reference sequence). The V end was cut by 2 bases, the J end by 6 bases, with 8 bases between.

The chain uses TRBV28 and TRBJ2-4; TRBD1 matches 7 bases. The CDR3 runs 15 residues. V lost 6 bases to trimming and J lost 4 bases; unmatched junction nucleotides: 9. Germline V gene sequence: CDR1 MDHEN, CDR2 SYDVKM. CDR3 residues: CASRLRDSSKNIQYF. As DNA, the CDR3 is TGTGCCAGCAGGCTCAGGGACAGCTCTAAAAACATTCAGTACTTC.

Only a few counts were recorded for this clone. The rearrangement links TRBV18 to TRBJ2-1, with TRBD2 identical over 10 bases. Germline assignment: CDR1 KGHSH and CDR2 LQKENI. The CDR3 is 15 residues long. V lost 0 bases and J lost 10; bases outside the gene matches: 6. The CDR3 region has the DNA TGTGCCAGCTCACCACCGGCTAGCGGGAGCTGGGAGCAGTTCTTC. Translated, it gives CASSPPASGSWEQFF.

Worth noting for this clone: Germline is not matched at one junction end, which may reflect a read error. The chain joins TRBV7-9 to TRBJ2-7; D is possibly TRBD2 (5 bases). Per the germline V gene, CDR1 is SEHNR and CDR2 is FQNEAQ (reference sequence). The CDR3 runs 16 residues. The CDR3 region is CASSLTTRTGSHEQYF. The CDR3 bases are TGTGCCAGCAGCTTAACAACCCGGACTGGCTCCCACGAGCAGTACTTC.

Only one count was recorded for this clone. The V and J genes are TRBV4-1 and TRBJ2-2; D unclear. The CDR3 contains 14 residues. In germline, CDR1 is MGHRA, CDR2 YSYEKL. V lost 0 bases to trimming and J lost 5 bases, with 7 bases between them. CDR3 nucleotides: TGCGCCAGCAGCCAAGATGAGGTGACCGGGGAGCTGTTTTTT. As protein: CASSQDEVTGELFF.

The chain recombines TRBV6-2 or TRBV6-3 with TRBJ2-1; 13 bases are a match to TRBD2. Trimming took 5 bases from V and 6 from J; bases not matched to a gene: 10. Germline V gene sequence: CDR1 MNHEY, CDR2 SVGEGT. The CDR3 spans 17 residues. The CDR3 region is CASSNQGTSGTGNEQFF. DNA of the CDR3: TGTGCCAGCAGTAACCAAGGGACTAGCGGGACGGGCAATGAGCAGTTCTTC.

This clone is classed as medium-sized. V and J are TRBV18 and TRBJ1-2; D may be TRBD1 (5 bases). V was cut by 2 bases and J by 8 bases, with 21 bases left in between. The CDR3 extends over 16 amino acids. CDR1 is KGHSH, CDR2 LQKENI, per germline. The CDR3 is CASSPDSLVTGEGYTF. The CDR3 nucleotides read TGTGCCAGCTCACCAGATTCGTTAGTAACAGGTGAAGGCTACACCTTC.

This chain joins TRBV27 and TRBJ2-7; 8 nucleotides align to TRBD2. J gave up 6 bases and V 7 bases, and 11 bases lay outside the gene matches. The germline CDR1 and CDR2 sequences are MNHEY and SMNVEV (reference sequence). The CDR3 extends over 14 amino acids. The CDR3 loop reads CASTRTGGTGEQYF. Here the CDR3 DNA reads TGTGCCAGCACCCGGACGGGGGGGACCGGCGAGCAGTACTTC.

The rearrangement joins TRBV7-2 to TRBJ2-5; TRBD1 is a possible D gene (6 bases). The CDR3 has 13 amino acids. V shed 4 bases and J shed 4 bases, with 10 bases lying between them. From germline, CDR1 is SGHTA and CDR2 FQGNSA. CDR3 sequence reads: CASSSGHGETQYF. In nucleotides, the CDR3 is TGTGCCAGCAGCTCGGGACACGGAGAGACCCAGTACTTC.

This clone showed up just a few times. The V gene is TRBV7-2, the J gene TRBJ1-5; D gene uncertain. V shed 5 bases and J shed 0 bases, with 11 bases lying between them. CDR1 SGHTA and CDR2 FQGNSA come from the germline V gene. The CDR3 is made up of 15 amino acids. The CDR3 loop reads CASSPPAYSNQPQHF. CDR3 DNA: TGTGCCAGCAGCCCCCCCGCTTATAGCAATCAGCCCCAGCATTTT.

This sequence joins TRBV4-1 and TRBJ2-3; 10 bases fit TRBD1. This CDR3 region has 16 residues. The ends lost 1 base at V and 3 bases at J; junction bases unmatched: 4. CDR1 and CDR2 (germline): MGHRA, YSYEKL. The CDR3 sequence: CASSQGRQGATDTQYF. As DNA, the CDR3 is TGCGCCAGCAGCCAAGGGAGACAGGGGGCGACAGATACGCAGTATTTT.

The J gene is TRBJ1-1, the V gene TRBV3-1 (or the pseudogene TRBV3-2); D ambiguous. This CDR3 has 14 residues. The germline gives CDR1 LGHDT, CDR2 YNNKEL (reference sequence). V was trimmed by 6 bases and J by 0 bases, leaving 11 bases between them. This CDR3 is CASRHDGLNTEAFF. In DNA form, the CDR3 reads TGTGCCAGCAGACATGACGGATTGAACACTGAAGCTTTCTTT.

The chain is built from TRBV6-6 and TRBJ1-4; D is unresolved. The germline gives CDR1 MNHNY, CDR2 SVGAGI (reference sequence). Trimming removed 5 bases from V and 5 bases from J, with 6 bases in between. This CDR3 spans 12 amino acids. CDR3: CASSRPNEKLFF. The CDR3 DNA reads TGTGCCAGCAGTCGTCCAAATGAAAAACTGTTTTTT.

V gene TRBV5-1 combines with J gene TRBJ2-7; D is perhaps TRBD1 (5 bases). CDR3 length: 13 amino acids. Trimming left V 0 bases short and J 3 bases short, with 7 bases between. Per germline, CDR1 SGHRS and CDR2 YFSETQ. CDR3 in DNA: TGCGCCAGCAGCTTGGGACAGTACTACGAGCAGTACTTC. It translates to CASSLGQYYEQYF.

The chain uses TRBV6-6 and TRBJ2-5; D may be TRBD2 (6 bases). V lost 4 bases to trimming and J lost 13 bases, with 13 bases between them. The CDR3 has 11 residues. Per germline, CDR1 MNHNY and CDR2 SVGAGI (reference sequence). The CDR3 DNA reads TGTGCCAGCAGTTCGACGACTAGTACGTACTTC. Its translation is CASSSTTSTYF.

The rearrangement links TRBV30 to TRBJ1-5; no reliable D call. The CDR3 runs 15 residues. V gave up 0 bases and J gave up 6 bases, with 15 bases separating them. Germline V CDR1 and CDR2: GTSNPN, SVGIG (reference sequence). The CDR3 sequence is CAWSVQGGLAQPQHF. The CDR3 DNA reads as TGTGCCTGGAGTGTACAAGGAGGGTTGGCTCAGCCCCAGCATTTT. The full variable domain, rest sourced from reference TRBV30 and TRBJ1-5, is SQTIHQWPATLVQPVGSPLSLECTVEGTSNPNLYWYRQAAGRGLQLLFYSVGIGQISSEVPQNLSASRPQDRQFILSSKKLLLSDSGFYLCAWSVQGGLAQPQHFGDGTRLSIL.

J is TRBJ1-4 and V is TRBV30; D perhaps matches TRBD1 (6 bases). From germline, CDR1 is GTSNPN and CDR2 SVGIG (reference sequence). The CDR3 runs 13 residues. Trimming took 3 bases from V and 7 from J, leaving 12 bases between them. The CDR3 nucleotides are TGTGCCTGGAGCCCAGGGGTGGGTGAAAAACTGTTTTTT. Amino acids: CAWSPGVGEKLFF.